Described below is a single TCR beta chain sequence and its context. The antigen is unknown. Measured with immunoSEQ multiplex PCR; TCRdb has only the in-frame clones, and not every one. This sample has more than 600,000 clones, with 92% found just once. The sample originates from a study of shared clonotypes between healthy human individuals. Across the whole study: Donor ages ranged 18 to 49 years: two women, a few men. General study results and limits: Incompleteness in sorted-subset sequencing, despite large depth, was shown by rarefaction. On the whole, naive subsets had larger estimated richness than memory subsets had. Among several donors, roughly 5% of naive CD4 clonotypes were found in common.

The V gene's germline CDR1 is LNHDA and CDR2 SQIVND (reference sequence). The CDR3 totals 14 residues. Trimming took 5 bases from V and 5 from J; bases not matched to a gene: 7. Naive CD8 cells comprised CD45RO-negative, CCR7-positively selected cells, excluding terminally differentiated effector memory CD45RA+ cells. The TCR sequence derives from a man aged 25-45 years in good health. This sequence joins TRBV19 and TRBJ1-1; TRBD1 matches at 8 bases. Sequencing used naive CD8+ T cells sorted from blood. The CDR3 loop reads CASSFGTGATEAFF. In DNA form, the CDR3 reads TGTGCCAGTAGTTTCGGGACAGGAGCAACTGAAGCTTTCTTT.